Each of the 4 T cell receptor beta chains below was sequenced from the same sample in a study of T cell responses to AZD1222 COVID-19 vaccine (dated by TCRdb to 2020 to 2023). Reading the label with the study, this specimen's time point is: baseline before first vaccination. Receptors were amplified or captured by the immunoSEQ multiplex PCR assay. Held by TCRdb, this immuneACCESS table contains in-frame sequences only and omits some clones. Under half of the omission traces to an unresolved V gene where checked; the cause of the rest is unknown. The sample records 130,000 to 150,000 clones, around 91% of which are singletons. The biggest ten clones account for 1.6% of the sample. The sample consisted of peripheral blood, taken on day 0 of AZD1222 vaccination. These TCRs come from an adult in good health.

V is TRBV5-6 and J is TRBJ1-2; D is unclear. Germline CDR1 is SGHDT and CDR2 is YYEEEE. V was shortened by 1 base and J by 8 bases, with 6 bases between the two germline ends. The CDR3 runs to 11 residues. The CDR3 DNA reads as TGTGCCAGCAGCTTGTCCGAGGGCTACACCTTC. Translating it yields CASSLSEGYTF.

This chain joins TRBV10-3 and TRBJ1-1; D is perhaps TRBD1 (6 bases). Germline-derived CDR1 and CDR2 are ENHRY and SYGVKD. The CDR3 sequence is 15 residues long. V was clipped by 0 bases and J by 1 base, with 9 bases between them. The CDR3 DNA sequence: TGTGCCATCAGTGAGTCGGGGGCGGCGAACACTGAAGCTTTCTTT. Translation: CAISESGAANTEAFF.

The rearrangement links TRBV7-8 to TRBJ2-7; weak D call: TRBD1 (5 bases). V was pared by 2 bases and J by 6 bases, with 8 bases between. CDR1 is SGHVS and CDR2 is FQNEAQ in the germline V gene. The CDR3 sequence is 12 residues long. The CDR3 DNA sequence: TGTGCCAGCAGCTTACCAGGGTTCGAGCAGTACTTC. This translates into CASSLPGFEQYF.

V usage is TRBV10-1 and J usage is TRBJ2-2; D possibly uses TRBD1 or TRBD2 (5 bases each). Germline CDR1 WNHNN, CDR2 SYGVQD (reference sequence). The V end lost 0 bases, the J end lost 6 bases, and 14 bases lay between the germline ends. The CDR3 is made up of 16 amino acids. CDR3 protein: CASSESIVWDAGELFF. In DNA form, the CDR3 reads TGCGCCAGCAGTGAGTCTATCGTATGGGACGCCGGGGAGCTGTTTTTT.